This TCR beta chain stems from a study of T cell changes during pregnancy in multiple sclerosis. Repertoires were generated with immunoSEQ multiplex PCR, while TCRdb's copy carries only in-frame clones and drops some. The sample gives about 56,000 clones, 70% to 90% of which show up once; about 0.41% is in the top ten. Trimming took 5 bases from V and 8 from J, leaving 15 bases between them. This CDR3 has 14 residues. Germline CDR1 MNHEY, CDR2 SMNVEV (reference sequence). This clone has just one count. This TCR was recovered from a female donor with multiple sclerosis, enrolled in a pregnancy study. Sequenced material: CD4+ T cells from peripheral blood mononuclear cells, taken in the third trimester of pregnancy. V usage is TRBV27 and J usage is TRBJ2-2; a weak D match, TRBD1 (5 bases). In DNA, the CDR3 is TGTGCCAGCAGTCCAGGGCCGGAGTGGGGGGAGCTGTTTTTT. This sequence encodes CASSPGPEWGELFF.